Below are 21 T cell receptor beta chains sequenced from a single sample in a study of blood T cells in healthy people across ages. The authors ran a second PCR of about 6 to 11 cycles using a sample-barcoded 5' primer and a J-beta primer mix. TCRdb re-analysed the 5' RACE reads in MiXCR, keeping a single row per CDR3 protein. Here the sample spans about 1,400,000 distinct CDR3 sequences, roughly 64% being singletons. The sample consisted of blood. These receptors originate from a young man in good health.

The chain joins TRBV12-3 or TRBV12-4 to TRBJ1-2, with a tentative D call TRBD1 (5 bases). The CDR3 has 16 amino acids. Trimming shortened V by 2 bases and J by 3 bases, and 16 bases separated the two germline ends. Here the CDR3 reads CASSLYGARNDYGYTF. In DNA, the CDR3 is TGTGCCAGCAGTTTATACGGGGCAAGAAACGACTATGGCTACACCTTC.

CDR3 amino acids: CASSLVAGLAATYEQYF. For the CDR3, the DNA is TGTGCCAGCAGTTTAGTGGCCGGGCTAGCGGCTACCTACGAGCAGTACTTC. The chain uses TRBV12-3 or TRBV12-4 and TRBJ2-7, with 7 bases lining up with TRBD2. V shed 1 base, J shed 2 bases, and the junction held 11 bases outside the gene matches. The CDR3 runs to 17 residues.

This chain uses TRBV20-1 with TRBJ2-3; unclear D gene. Trimming cost V 4 bases and J 2 bases, with 7 bases left between them. Germline CDR1 DFQATT, CDR2 SNEGSKA (reference sequence). The CDR3 spans 12 residues. The CDR3 spells CSATPFTDTQYF. In nucleotides, the CDR3 is TGCAGTGCTACTCCCTTCACAGATACGCAGTATTTT.

The chain has TRBV5-6 and TRBJ2-3, with a possible D match to TRBD1 (5 bases). V lost 4 bases, J lost 0 bases, and 12 bases lay in between. In germline, CDR1 is SGHDT, CDR2 YYEEEE. The CDR3 runs 15 residues. CDR3 amino acids: CASSHGQSSTDTQYF. The CDR3 DNA reads as TGTGCCAGCAGCCATGGACAATCTAGCACAGATACGCAGTATTTT.

A few counts support this clonotype. This sequence joins TRBV10-3 and TRBJ1-2, with 9 bases lining up with TRBD1. V was clipped by 5 bases and J by 4 bases; unmatched bases: 11. Germline V lookup: CDR1 ENHRY, CDR2 SYGVKD. The CDR3 loop spans 16 amino acids. In nucleotides, the CDR3 is TGTGCCATCAGTCTCTCGGGACAGGGCGCAGCCTATGGCTACACCTTC. This gives the protein CAISLSGQGAAYGYTF.

The chain links TRBV7-2 to TRBJ2-7; D uncertain. In germline, CDR1 is SGHTA, CDR2 FQGNSA. The CDR3 has 12 amino acids. The V gene lost 6 bases and the J gene lost 3 bases, with 9 bases spanning the gap. This CDR3 is CASSFLYYEQYF. The CDR3 DNA reads as TGTGCCAGCAGTTTCCTATACTACGAGCAGTACTTC.

The chain employs TRBV12-3 or TRBV12-4 and TRBJ1-2; D ambiguous. V lost 6 bases, J lost 5 bases, and 13 bases lay in between. The CDR3 has 13 residues. In nucleotides, the CDR3 is TGTGCCAGCAGCCGGCGGGCCGGATATGGCTACACCTTC. It codes for CASSRRAGYGYTF.

This chain uses TRBV6-6 with TRBJ1-5; the D gene is possibly TRBD1 (5 bases). Germline CDR1 MNHNY, CDR2 SVGAGI (reference sequence). This CDR3 region has 12 residues. The V end was cut by 7 bases, the J end by 4 bases, with 8 bases between. CDR3: CASKGINQPQHF. The CDR3 DNA reads as TGTGCCAGCAAGGGGATAAATCAGCCCCAGCATTTT.

This clonotype has a handful of counts. The V and J genes are TRBV6-5 and TRBJ2-1, with 9 nucleotides matching TRBD1. Matching the DNA end better, TRBJ2-7 makes the J call doubtful. There are 13 residues in the CDR3. Germline assignment: CDR1 MNHEY and CDR2 SVGAGI. The CDR3 DNA follows: TGTGCCAGCGGAAGGACAGGGGACAACGAGCAGTACTTC. Protein sequence: CASGRTGDNEQYF.

The J gene is TRBJ1-5, the V gene TRBV6-5; a weak D match, TRBD1 (5 bases). Germline V gene lookup returns CDR1 MNHEY and CDR2 SVGAGI. The CDR3 is made up of 12 amino acids. Trimming removed 8 bases from V and 7 bases from J, with 12 bases in between. CDR3 region: CASPGGAQPQHF. The CDR3 nucleotides are TGTGCCAGCCCGGGCGGGGCCCAGCCCCAGCATTTT.

This rearrangement joins TRBV5-1 to TRBJ2-7; possibly TRBD1 for D (6 bases). Trimming took off 4 bases at V and 3 bases at J, with 14 bases between the two ends. Germline-derived CDR1 and CDR2 are SGHRS and YFSETQ. This CDR3 has 14 residues. CDR3 nucleotide sequence: TGCGCCAGCAGCCAAGCTGGACAGCTCTACGAGCAGTACTTC. It codes for CASSQAGQLYEQYF.

This clonotype was detected only a few times. The rearrangement joins TRBV4-2 to TRBJ2-5; possible D gene TRBD1, 6 bases. Germline CDR1 LGHNA, CDR2 YNFKEQ. The CDR3 extends over 15 amino acids. V was clipped by 1 base and J by 8 bases, with 17 bases between them. CDR3 loop: CASSQAATGVLTQYF. The CDR3 coding sequence is TGTGCCAGCAGCCAAGCTGCGACAGGCGTCCTTACCCAGTACTTC.

This clonotype was observed a handful of times. This chain joins TRBV10-3 and TRBJ1-2; 7 bases map to TRBD1. CDR3 length: 14 amino acids. The J segment lost 2 bases and the V segment lost 10 bases, leaving 10 bases of the junction unmatched. Germline loops: CDR1 ENHRY, CDR2 SYGVKD. In nucleotides, the CDR3 is TGTGCCACCCTAAAGGACAGGAGAAACTATGGCTACACCTTC. Translation gives CATLKDRRNYGYTF.

Only one count was recorded for this clonotype. This rearrangement joins TRBV6-1 to TRBJ1-5; D is ambiguous. The germline CDR1 and CDR2 sequences are MNHNS and SASEGT. V lost 0 bases and J 0 bases, leaving 9 bases between the germline ends. The CDR3 runs to 16 residues. CDR3 nucleotide sequence: TGTGCCAGCAGTGAAGCACCGGGGTATAGCAATCAGCCCCAGCATTTT. It yields the protein CASSEAPGYSNQPQHF.

This sequence joins TRBV5-6 and TRBJ2-3; D remains ambiguous. V lost 1 base to trimming and J lost 4 bases, with 10 bases between them. The CDR3 length is 14 residues. Germline V lookup: CDR1 SGHDT, CDR2 YYEEEE. Here the CDR3 DNA reads TGTGCCAGCAGCTTGCAGGAAGAATCAGATACGCAGTATTTT. Its protein is CASSLQEESDTQYF.

This chain connects TRBV4-1 to TRBJ2-1, with 9 bases fitting TRBD2. Germline CDR1 reads MGHRA; CDR2 reads YSYEKL. This CDR3 is 16 amino acids long. J lost 7 bases, V lost 3 bases, and 10 bases had no gene match. Here the CDR3 reads CASSHQTSGLTNEQFF. The DNA for the CDR3 is TGCGCCAGCAGCCATCAGACTAGCGGCCTCACAAATGAGCAGTTCTTC.

The rearrangement links TRBV12-3 or TRBV12-4 to TRBJ1-5; D might be TRBD1 (5 bases). The V gene lost 3 bases and the J gene lost 9 bases, with 12 bases spanning the gap. The CDR3 consists of 13 residues. CDR3 in amino acids: CASSFNSQGPQHF. The CDR3 coding sequence is TGTGCCAGCAGTTTCAACAGCCAGGGGCCCCAGCATTTT.

This chain joins TRBV7-8 and TRBJ2-3, with D possibly TRBD2 on 6 matching bases. Trimming cost V 6 bases and J 2 bases, with 18 bases left between them. The CDR3 is 16 amino acids. Per the germline V gene, CDR1 is SGHVS and CDR2 is FQNEAQ. CDR3 protein: CASRLAPLRVTDTQYF. CDR3 nucleotide sequence: TGTGCCAGCAGACTAGCCCCCCTCCGTGTCACAGATACGCAGTATTTT. Variable domain in full (rest from reference TRBV7-8 and TRBJ2-3): GAGVSQSPRYKVAKRGQDVALRCDPISGHVSLFWYQQALGQGPEFLTYFQNEAQLDKSGLPSDRFFAERPEGSVSTLKIQRTQQEDSAVYLCASRLAPLRVTDTQYFGPGTRLTVL.

The chain is built from TRBV6-1 and TRBJ2-4; 10 bases are a match to TRBD2. V was clipped by 9 bases and J by 3 bases; unmatched bases: 5. The germline V gene has CDR1 MNHNS and CDR2 SASEGT. This CDR3 is 14 amino acids long. The CDR3 bases are TGTGCCAGTCTTAGCGGGAGGATCAAAAACATTCAGTACTTC. It specifies CASLSGRIKNIQYF.

The J gene is TRBJ2-7, the V gene TRBV7-7; 12 bases match TRBD2. The CDR3 consists of 15 residues. CDR1 is SSHAT, CDR2 FNYEAQ, per germline (reference sequence). J lost 3 bases, V lost 6 bases, and 6 bases had no gene match. CDR3 DNA sequence: TGTGCCAGCAGTCGACTAGCGGGAGATAACTACGAGCAGTACTTC. Translating it yields CASSRLAGDNYEQYF.

This sequence joins TRBV4-1 and TRBJ2-7; 8 nucleotides agree with TRBD2. Germline CDR1 is MGHRA and CDR2 is YSYEKL. CDR3 length equals 16 residues. V shed 0 bases, J shed 2 bases, and the junction held 6 bases outside the gene matches. DNA of the CDR3: TGCGCCAGCAGCCAAGATTCCCAGCGGGGGACCTACGAGCAGTACTTC. Translation gives CASSQDSQRGTYEQYF.